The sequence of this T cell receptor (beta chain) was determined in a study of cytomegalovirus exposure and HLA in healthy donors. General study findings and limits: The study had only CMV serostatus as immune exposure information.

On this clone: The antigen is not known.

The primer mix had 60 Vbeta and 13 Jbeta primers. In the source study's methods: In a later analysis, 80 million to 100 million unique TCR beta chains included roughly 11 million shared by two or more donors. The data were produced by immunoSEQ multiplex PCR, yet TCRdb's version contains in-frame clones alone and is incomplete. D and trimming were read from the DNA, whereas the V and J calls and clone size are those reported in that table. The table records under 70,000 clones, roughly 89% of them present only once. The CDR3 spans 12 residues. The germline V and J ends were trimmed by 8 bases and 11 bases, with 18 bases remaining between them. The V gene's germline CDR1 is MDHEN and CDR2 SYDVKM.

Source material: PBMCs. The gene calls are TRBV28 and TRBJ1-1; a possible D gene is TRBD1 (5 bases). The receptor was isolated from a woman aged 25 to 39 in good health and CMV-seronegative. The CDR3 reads CASGTSIPGAFF. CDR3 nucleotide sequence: TGTGCCAGCGGGACTTCGATTCCAGGGGCTTTCTTT.